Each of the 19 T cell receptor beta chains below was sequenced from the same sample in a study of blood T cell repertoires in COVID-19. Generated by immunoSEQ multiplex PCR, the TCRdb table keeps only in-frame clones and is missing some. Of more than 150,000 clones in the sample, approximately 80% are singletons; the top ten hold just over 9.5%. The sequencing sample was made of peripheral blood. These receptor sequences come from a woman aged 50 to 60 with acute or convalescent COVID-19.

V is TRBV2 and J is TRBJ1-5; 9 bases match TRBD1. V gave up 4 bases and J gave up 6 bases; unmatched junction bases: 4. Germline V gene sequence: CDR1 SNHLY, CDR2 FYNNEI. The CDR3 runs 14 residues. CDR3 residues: CASSVAGQGQPQHF. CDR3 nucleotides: TGTGCCAGCAGTGTTGCGGGACAGGGTCAGCCCCAGCATTTT.

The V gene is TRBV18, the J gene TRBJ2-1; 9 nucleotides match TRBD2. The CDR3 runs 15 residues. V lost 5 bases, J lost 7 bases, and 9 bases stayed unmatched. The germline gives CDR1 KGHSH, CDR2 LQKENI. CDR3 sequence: CASSSAAGGLNEQFF. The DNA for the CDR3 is TGTGCCAGCTCAAGCGCGGCGGGAGGGCTAAATGAGCAGTTCTTC. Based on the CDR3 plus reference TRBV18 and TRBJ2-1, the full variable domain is NAGVMQNPRHLVRRRGQEARLRCSPMKGHSHVYWYRQLPEEGLKFMVYLQKENIIDESGMPKERFSAEFPKEGPSILRIQQVVRGDSAAYFCASSSAAGGLNEQFFGPGTRLTVL.

The CDR3 sequence is CASSLETQGTQYF. CDR3 DNA: TGTGCCAGCAGCTTAGAGACCCAGGGCACGCAGTATTTT. The J gene is TRBJ2-3, the V gene TRBV11-3; the D gene is possibly TRBD1 (5 bases). Germline V gene sequence: CDR1 SGHNT, CDR2 YENEEA. The germline V and J ends were trimmed by 0 bases and 9 bases, with 10 bases remaining between them. The length of the CDR3 is 13 residues.

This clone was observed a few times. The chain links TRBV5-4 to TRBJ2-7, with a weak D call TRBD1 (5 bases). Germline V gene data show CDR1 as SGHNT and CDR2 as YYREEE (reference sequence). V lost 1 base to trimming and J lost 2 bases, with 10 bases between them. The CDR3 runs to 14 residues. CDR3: CASSLFTGPYEQYF. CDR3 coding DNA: TGTGCCAGCAGCTTGTTTACAGGCCCCTACGAGCAGTACTTC. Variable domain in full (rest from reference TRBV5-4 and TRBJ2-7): ETGVTQSPTHLIKTRGQQVTLRCSSQSGHNTVSWYQQALGQGPQFIFQYYREEENGRGNFPPRFSGLQFPNYSSELNVNALELDDSALYLCASSLFTGPYEQYFGPGTRLTVT.

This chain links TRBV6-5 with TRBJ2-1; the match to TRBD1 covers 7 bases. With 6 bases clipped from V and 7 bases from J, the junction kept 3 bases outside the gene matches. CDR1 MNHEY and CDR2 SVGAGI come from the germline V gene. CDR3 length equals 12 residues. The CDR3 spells CASSGQENEQFF. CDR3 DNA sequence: TGTGCCAGCAGCGGACAGGAGAATGAGCAGTTCTTC.

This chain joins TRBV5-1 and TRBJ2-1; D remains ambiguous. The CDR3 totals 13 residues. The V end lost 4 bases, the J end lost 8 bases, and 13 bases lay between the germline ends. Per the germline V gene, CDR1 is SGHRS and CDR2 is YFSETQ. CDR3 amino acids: CASSRQPRDEQFF. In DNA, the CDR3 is TGCGCCAGCAGCCGCCAACCTCGGGATGAGCAGTTCTTC.

In DNA, the CDR3 is TGTGCCAGCAGCCTCACAGGGGTCTTTAAGGAAAAACTGTTTTTT. Amino acid sequence: CASSLTGVFKEKLFF. The chain recombines TRBV6-4 with TRBJ1-4; TRBD1 aligns across 7 bases. This CDR3 is 15 amino acids long. V lost 6 bases, J lost 8 bases, and 12 bases stayed unmatched. Germline CDR1 and CDR2: MRHNA and SNTAGT.

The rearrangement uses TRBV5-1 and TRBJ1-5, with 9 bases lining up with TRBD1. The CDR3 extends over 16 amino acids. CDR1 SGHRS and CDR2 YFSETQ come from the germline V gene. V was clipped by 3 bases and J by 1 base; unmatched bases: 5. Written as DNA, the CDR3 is TGCGCCAGCAGCTCTGGCGACAGGGGGAGCAATCAGCCCCAGCATTTT. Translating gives CASSSGDRGSNQPQHF.

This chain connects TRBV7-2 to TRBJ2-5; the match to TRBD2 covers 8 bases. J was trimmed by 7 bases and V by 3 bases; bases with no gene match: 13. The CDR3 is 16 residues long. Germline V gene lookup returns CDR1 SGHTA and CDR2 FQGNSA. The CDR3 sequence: CASSFDGRGVLPTQYF. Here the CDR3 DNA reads TGTGCCAGCAGCTTCGATGGGCGGGGGGTCCTCCCGACCCAGTACTTC.

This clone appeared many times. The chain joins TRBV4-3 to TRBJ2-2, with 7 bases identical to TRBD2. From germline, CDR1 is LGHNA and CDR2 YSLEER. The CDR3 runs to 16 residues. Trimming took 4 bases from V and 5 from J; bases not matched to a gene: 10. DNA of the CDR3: TGCGCCAGCAGCCCAGCCGGGGACGGGAGGACCGGGGAGCTGTTTTTT. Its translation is CASSPAGDGRTGELFF.

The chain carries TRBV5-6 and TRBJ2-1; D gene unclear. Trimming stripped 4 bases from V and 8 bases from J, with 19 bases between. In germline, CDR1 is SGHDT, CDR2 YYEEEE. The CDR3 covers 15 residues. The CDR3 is CASSPLTHGRDEQFF. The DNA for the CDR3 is TGTGCCAGCAGCCCCCTGACTCACGGCCGGGATGAGCAGTTCTTC.

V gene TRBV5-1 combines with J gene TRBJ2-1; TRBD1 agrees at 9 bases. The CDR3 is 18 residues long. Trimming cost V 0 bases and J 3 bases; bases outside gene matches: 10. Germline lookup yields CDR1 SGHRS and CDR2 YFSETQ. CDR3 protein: CASSLAPGTGILYNEQFF. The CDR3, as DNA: TGCGCCAGCAGCTTGGCCCCCGGGACAGGGATTCTCTACAATGAGCAGTTCTTC.

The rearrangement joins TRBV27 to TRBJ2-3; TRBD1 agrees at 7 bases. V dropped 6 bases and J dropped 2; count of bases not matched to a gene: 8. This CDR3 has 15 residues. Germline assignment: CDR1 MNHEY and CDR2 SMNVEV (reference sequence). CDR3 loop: CASSFWDRYTDTQYF. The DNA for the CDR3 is TGTGCCAGCAGCTTCTGGGACAGATACACAGATACGCAGTATTTT.

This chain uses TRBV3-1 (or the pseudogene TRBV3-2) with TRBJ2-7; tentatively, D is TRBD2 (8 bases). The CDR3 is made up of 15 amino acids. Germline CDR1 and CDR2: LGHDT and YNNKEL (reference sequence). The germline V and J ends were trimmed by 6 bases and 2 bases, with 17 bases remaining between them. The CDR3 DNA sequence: TGTGCCAGCAGTTCCGCGGGGGGACAGACCTACGAGCAGTACTTC. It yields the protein CASSSAGGQTYEQYF.

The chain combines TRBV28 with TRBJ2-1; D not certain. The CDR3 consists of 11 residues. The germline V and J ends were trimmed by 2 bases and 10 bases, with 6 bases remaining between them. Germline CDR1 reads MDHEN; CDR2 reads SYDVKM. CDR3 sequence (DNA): TGTGCCAGCAGTTTACGCTACGAGCAGTTCTTC. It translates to CASSLRYEQFF.

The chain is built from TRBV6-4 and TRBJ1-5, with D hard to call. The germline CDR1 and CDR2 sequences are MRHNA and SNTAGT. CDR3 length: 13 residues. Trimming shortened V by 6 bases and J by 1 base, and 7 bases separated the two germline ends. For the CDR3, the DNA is TGTGCCAGCAGCCCCCCAAGCAATCAGCCCCAGCATTTT. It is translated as CASSPPSNQPQHF.

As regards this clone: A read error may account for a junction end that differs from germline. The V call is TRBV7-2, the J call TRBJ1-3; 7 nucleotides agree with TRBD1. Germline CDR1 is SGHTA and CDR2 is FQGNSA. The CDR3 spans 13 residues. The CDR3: CASSLGQGKTIYF. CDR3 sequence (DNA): TGTGCCAGCAGCTTAGGACAGGGAAAGACCATATATTTT.

The CDR3 reads CASSTTGVDQPQHF. For the CDR3, the DNA is TGTGCCAGCAGCACAACAGGGGTGGATCAGCCCCAGCATTTT. The chain couples TRBV7-3 to TRBJ1-5; 7 nucleotides agree with TRBD1. The germline CDR1 and CDR2 sequences are SGHTA and FQGTGA. V was pared by 5 bases and J by 5 bases, with 6 bases of the junction left unmatched. The CDR3 length is 14 residues.

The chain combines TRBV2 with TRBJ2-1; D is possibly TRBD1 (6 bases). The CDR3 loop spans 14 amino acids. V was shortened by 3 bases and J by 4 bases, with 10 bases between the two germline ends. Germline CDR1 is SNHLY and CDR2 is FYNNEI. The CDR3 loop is CASSEAGAYNEQFF. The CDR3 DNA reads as TGTGCCAGCAGTGAGGCAGGGGCGTACAATGAGCAGTTCTTC. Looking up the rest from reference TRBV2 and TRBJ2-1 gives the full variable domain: EPEVTQTPSHQVTQMGQEVILRCVPISNHLYFYWYRQILGQKVEFLVSFYNNEISEKSEIFDDQFSVERPDGSNFTLKIRSTKLEDSAMYFCASSEAGAYNEQFFGPGTRLTVL.